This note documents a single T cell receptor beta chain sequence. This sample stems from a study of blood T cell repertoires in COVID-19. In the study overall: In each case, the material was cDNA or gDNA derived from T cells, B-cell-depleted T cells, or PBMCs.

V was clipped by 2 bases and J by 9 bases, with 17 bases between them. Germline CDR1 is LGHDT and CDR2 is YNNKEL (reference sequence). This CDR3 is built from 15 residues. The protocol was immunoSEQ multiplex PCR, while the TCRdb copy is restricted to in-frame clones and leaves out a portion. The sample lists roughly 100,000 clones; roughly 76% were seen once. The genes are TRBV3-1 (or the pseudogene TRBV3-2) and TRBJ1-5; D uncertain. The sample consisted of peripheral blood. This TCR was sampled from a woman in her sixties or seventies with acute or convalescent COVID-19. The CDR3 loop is CASSQKVSGVGPQHF. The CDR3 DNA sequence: TGTGCCAGCAGCCAAAAGGTGTCCGGGGTCGGGCCCCAGCATTTT.